This record looks at one T cell receptor beta chain sequence and its context. Sequencing was performed with immunoSEQ multiplex PCR; in TCRdb, only in-frame clones are kept and a portion is missing. The sample holds about 220,000 clones, roughly four fifths seen once. This sample is drawn from a study of blood T cell repertoires in COVID-19. Study-wide context: Samples of COVID-19 (acute and convalescent) were obtained from the United States, Italy and Spain.

Trimming cost V 3 bases and J 0 bases, with 14 bases left between them. The CDR3 extends over 16 amino acids. Germline V gives CDR1 KGHSH, CDR2 LQKENI. This receptor was taken from a woman in her sixties or seventies who had recovered from COVID-19. The sequenced sample consisted of PBMCs or T cells enriched from blood (not recorded which). V is TRBV18 and J is TRBJ1-1, with D tentatively TRBD1 (6 bases). The CDR3 is CASSPGSGVVNTEAFF. The CDR3 DNA sequence: TGTGCCAGCTCACCGGGGTCAGGGGTAGTGAACACTGAAGCTTTCTTT. Complete variable domain (other parts from reference TRBV18 and TRBJ1-1): NAGVMQNPRHLVRRRGQEARLRCSPMKGHSHVYWYRQLPEEGLKFMVYLQKENIIDESGMPKERFSAEFPKEGPSILRIQQVVRGDSAAYFCASSPGSGVVNTEAFFGQGTRLTVV.